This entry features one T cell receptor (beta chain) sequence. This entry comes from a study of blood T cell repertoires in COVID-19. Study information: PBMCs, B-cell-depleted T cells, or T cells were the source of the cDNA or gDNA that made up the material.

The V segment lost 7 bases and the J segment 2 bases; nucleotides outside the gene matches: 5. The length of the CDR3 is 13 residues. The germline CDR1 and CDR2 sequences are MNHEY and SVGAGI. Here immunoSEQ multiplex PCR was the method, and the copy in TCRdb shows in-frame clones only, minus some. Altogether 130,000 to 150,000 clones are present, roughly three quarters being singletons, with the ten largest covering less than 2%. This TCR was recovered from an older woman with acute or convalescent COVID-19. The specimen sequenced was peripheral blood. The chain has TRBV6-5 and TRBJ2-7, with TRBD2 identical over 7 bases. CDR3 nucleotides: TGTGCCAGCAACCCTAGCGGTCCCTACGAGCAGTACTTC. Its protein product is CASNPSGPYEQYF.